This T cell receptor (beta chain) was profiled in a study of cytotoxic CD8 clonotypes in ibrutinib-treated CLL. Study outcomes and limitations: Public clonotypes were seen rarely and were contracted or stable on treatment. Exceeding age-matched healthy donors, baseline clonality also tracked the counts of circulating CD8+ T cells.

The V and J ends lost 3 bases and 6 bases respectively, with 12 bases between them. Germline V gene data show CDR1 as SGDLS and CDR2 as YYNGEE. This CDR3 comprises 13 residues. Repertoires were generated with immunoSEQ multiplex PCR, while TCRdb's copy carries only in-frame clones and drops some. The sample consists of some 140,000 clones, 84% of them appearing once. For this clone: The antigen is undetermined.

The chain employs TRBV9 and TRBJ1-1, with TRBD1 as a possible D gene (5 bases). This TCR derives from a human donor with chronic lymphocytic leukemia. This specimen was PBMCs, taken after 24 months of ibrutinib treatment. CDR3 amino acids: CASSETARPEAFF. The CDR3 DNA reads TGTGCCAGCAGCGAGACAGCCCGGCCTGAAGCTTTCTTT.